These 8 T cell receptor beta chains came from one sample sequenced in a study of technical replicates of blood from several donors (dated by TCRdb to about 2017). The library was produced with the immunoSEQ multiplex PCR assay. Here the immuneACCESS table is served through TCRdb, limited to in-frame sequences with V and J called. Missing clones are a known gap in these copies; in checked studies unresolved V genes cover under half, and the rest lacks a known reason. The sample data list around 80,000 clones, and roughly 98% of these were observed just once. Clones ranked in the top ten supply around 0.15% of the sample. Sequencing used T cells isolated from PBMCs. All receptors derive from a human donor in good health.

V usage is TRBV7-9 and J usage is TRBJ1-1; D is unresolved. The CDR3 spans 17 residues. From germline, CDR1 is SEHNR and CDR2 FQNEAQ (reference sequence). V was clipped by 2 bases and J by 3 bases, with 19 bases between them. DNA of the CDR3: TGTGCCAGCAGCTTAATCTTACGGGGTCAGGACCACACTGAAGCTTTCTTT. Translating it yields CASSLILRGQDHTEAFF.

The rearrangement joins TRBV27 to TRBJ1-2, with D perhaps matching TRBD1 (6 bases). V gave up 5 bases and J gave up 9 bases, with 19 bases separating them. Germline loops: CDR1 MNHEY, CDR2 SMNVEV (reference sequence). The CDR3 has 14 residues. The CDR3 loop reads CASSPLDRVGSYTF. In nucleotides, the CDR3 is TGTGCCAGCAGTCCCCTGGACAGAGTCGGGAGCTACACCTTC.

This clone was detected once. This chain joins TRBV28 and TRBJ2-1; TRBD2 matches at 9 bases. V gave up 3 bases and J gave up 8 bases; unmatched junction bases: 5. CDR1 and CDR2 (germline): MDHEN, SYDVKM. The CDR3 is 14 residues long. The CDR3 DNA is TGTGCCAGCAGTTTTGCTAGCGGGGTGGATGAGCAGTTCTTC. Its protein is CASSFASGVDEQFF.

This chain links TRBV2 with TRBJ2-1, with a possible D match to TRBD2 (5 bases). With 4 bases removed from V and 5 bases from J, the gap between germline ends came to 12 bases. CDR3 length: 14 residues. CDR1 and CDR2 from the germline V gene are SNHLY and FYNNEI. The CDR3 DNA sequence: TGTGCCAGCAGTGCTCGAGGGAAAAACAATGAGCAGTTCTTC. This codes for CASSARGKNNEQFF.

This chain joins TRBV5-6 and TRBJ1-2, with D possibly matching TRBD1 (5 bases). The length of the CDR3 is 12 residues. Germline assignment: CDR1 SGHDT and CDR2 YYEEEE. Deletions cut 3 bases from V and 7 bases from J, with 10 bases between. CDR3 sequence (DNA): TGTGCCAGCAGCTCGACAGTCTCTGGCTACACCTTC. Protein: CASSSTVSGYTF.

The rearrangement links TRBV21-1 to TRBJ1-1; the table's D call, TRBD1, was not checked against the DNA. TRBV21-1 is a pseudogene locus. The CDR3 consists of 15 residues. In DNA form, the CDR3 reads TGTGCCAGCAGCGAGACAGAGCTTAGAAACACTGAAGCTTTCTTT. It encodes CASSETELRNTEAFF.

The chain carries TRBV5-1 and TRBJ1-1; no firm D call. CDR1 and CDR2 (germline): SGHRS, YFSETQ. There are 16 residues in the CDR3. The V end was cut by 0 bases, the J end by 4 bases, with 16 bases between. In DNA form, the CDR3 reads TGCGCCAGCAGCTTGGTGAGGGTAAAGGACGGCACTGAAGCTTTCTTT. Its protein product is CASSLVRVKDGTEAFF.

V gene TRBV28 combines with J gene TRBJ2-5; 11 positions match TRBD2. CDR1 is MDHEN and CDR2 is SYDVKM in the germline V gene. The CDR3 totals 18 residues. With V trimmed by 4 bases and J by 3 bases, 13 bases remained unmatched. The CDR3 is CASSSPAKLAGEEETQYF. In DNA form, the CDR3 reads TGTGCCAGCAGTTCCCCCGCGAAACTAGCGGGGGAAGAAGAGACCCAGTACTTC.